This is a list of T cell receptor beta chains from one sample in a study of identical twins. Using its own MiXCR run on the 5' RACE reads, TCRdb lists one record per CDR3 protein. The sample records some 730,000 distinct CDR3 sequences, about 18% being singletons. This same sample was also part of a study on T cells expressing NK-cell markers.

Sequencing was carried out using PBMCs. The receptors come from a woman aged 18-29 years in good health. Both conserved end residues are trimmed from each CDR3. The order of the fields is V gene, J gene, CDR3 protein.

TRBV2	TRBJ2-3	ASSLVLGSSGGPDTQY
TRBV10-1	TRBJ2-5	ASSESWGAEETQY
TRBV9	TRBJ2-3	ASSVRSGAAADTQY
TRBV12-3/TRBV12-4	TRBJ2-1	ASSPAIGQF
TRBV11-2	TRBJ2-1	ASSLVASPNEQF
TRBV12-3/TRBV12-4	TRBJ1-2	ASRGRLDGGYT
TRBV7-9	TRBJ1-3	ASSLNYLRGGPSGNTIY
TRBV7-9	TRBJ2-1	ASSRKQDADYNEQF
TRBV10-3	TRBJ1-1	AISPGTEAF
TRBV7-2	TRBJ2-1	ASTMFRDRTHNEQF
TRBV2	TRBJ2-1	ASSQGWAYNEQF
TRBV4-3	TRBJ2-1	ASSPGLSSGSYNEQF
TRBV10-3	TRBJ2-7	AISESGLANHDEQY
TRBV9	TRBJ2-3	ASSVEASGGAYTQY
TRBV9	TRBJ2-1	ASSAILRDVPQF
TRBV29-1	TRBJ2-1	SPSGQGTEQF
TRBV7-3	TRBJ2-2	ASSLTSGENTGELF
TRBV3-1	TRBJ1-5	ASSVKLNQPQH
TRBV7-9	TRBJ1-6	ASSWGQGRWDSPLH
TRBV29-1	TRBJ2-2	SVEGLAGVTGELF
TRBV7-9	TRBJ2-7	ASSHGQGADYEQY
TRBV20-1	TRBJ1-1	SAVQGVDTEAF
TRBV7-2	TRBJ2-1	ASSFGTSGREQF
TRBV11-3	TRBJ1-3	ASSPEVSGNTIY
TRBV20-1	TRBJ1-2	SARARTGVGYT
TRBV10-3	TRBJ2-3	AISLIAGVTDTQY
TRBV20-1	TRBJ2-3	SASLADTQY
TRBV6-5	TRBJ2-5	ASSYSPSQETQY
TRBV20-1	TRBJ2-5	SAPAGAGGPPQY
TRBV7-9	TRBJ2-5	ASSFVQGSETQY
TRBV15	TRBJ1-1	ATSRDTEAF
TRBV12-3/TRBV12-4	TRBJ2-3	ASSLSGGPLDTQY
TRBV6-1	TRBJ2-4	ASSQGGSDIQY
TRBV18	TRBJ2-3	ASSGTFGRDTQY
TRBV6-6	TRBJ1-4	ASSSTNEKLF
TRBV5-1	TRBJ2-7	ASSLEGGDYEQY
TRBV7-9	TRBJ2-1	ASTPYQNEQF